Each of the 2 T cell receptor beta chains below was sequenced from the same sample in a study of shared clonotypes between healthy human individuals. Naive CD8 cells, CD45RO-negative and positively selected for CCR7, excluded terminally differentiated effector memory CD45RA+ cells. Here immunoSEQ multiplex PCR was the method, and the copy in TCRdb shows in-frame clones only, minus some. The repertoire holds about 2.1 million clones, with just under 95% as singletons. The specimen sequenced was naive CD8+ T cells from PBMCs. Receptors originate from a man between 18 and 35 years old in good health. Some clones in this sample may be carry-over from other donors' samples.

This sequence joins TRBV15 and TRBJ2-3, with 11 bases matching TRBD1. Trimming removed 6 bases from V and 3 bases from J; junction bases left unmatched: 5. CDR3 length equals 15 residues. Germline V lookup: CDR1 LNHNV, CDR2 YYDKDF (reference sequence). The CDR3 loop is CATSPGQGVTDTQYF. The CDR3 DNA is TGTGCCACCAGTCCGGGACAGGGGGTAACAGATACGCAGTATTTT.

The chain uses TRBV14 and TRBJ2-7, with D unclear. Trimming left V 2 bases short and J 1 base short, with 9 bases between. Germline lookup yields CDR1 SGHDN and CDR2 FVKESK. The CDR3 sequence is 14 residues long. CDR3 DNA sequence: TGTGCCAGCAGCCAATTGCAGGTTTCCTACGAGCAGTACTTC. Translation: CASSQLQVSYEQYF.